A selection of T cell receptor beta chains follows, all from one sample in a study of Ad26.COV2.S vaccination and SARS-CoV-2 variants. Profiling relied on immunoSEQ multiplex PCR, and the TCRdb table lists in-frame clones only, not all of them. The sample has under 500,000 clones, roughly 90% seen once; the top ten hold around 1.8%. The sample here was peripheral blood, taken in a trial of Ad26.COV2.S vaccine versus placebo. The receptor set was obtained from a person aged 18-65 years who received the Ad26.COV2.S COVID-19 vaccine or a placebo. CDR3s include the opening cysteine and the closing phenylalanine or tryptophan. The D gene is left open where the match is weak. Some rows have no size entry. The others give once, few or many, or a class for an expanded clone.

CDR3	DNA	size	V	D	J
CASSTVGLYQETQYF	TGTGCCAGCAGCACCGTCGGGCTTTACCAAGAGACCCAGTACTTC	.	TRBV28	.	TRBJ2-5
CASSLGQTPNTEAFF	TGCGCCAGCAGCTTGGGTCAGACACCAAACACTGAAGCTTTCTTT	.	TRBV5-1	.	TRBJ1-1
CASSPRDRGMYEQYF	TGTGCCAGCAGCCCTCGGGACAGGGGGATGTACGAGCAGTACTTC	.	TRBV7-6	TRBD1	TRBJ2-7
CASSFVLRLAGAVF	TGTGCCAGCAGCTTCGTCCTCCGGCTGGCGGGTGCGGTCTTC	.	TRBV7-9	.	TRBJ2-1
CASSQGNRGRSYEQYF	TGCGCCAGCAGCCAAGGGAACAGGGGACGTTCCTACGAGCAGTACTTC	.	TRBV4-1	TRBD1	TRBJ2-7
CASRGTGRETQYF	TGTGCCAGCAGGGGGACAGGGCGAGAGACCCAGTACTTC	.	TRBV7-2	TRBD1	TRBJ2-5
CASSIMGVRSYNEQFF	TGTGCCAGTAGTATAATGGGGGTCCGCTCCTACAATGAGCAGTTCTTC	.	TRBV19	.	TRBJ2-1
CASSPDRGTDTQYF	TGTGCCAGCAGCCCCGACAGGGGCACAGATACGCAGTATTTT	.	TRBV7-2	TRBD1	TRBJ2-3
CASSLAPGQGVGEAFF	TGCGCCAGCAGCTTGGCCCCAGGACAGGGGGTCGGTGAAGCTTTCTTT	.	TRBV5-1	TRBD1	TRBJ1-1
CASALGRTSGYSPDTQYF	TGTGCCAGCGCGCTCGGTCGGACTAGCGGATACTCCCCAGATACGCAGTATTTT	.	TRBV7-6	TRBD2	TRBJ2-3
CASSEERGAPYEQYF	TGCGCCAGCAGCGAAGAAAGGGGGGCCCCCTACGAGCAGTACTTC	.	TRBV4-3	.	TRBJ2-7
CASRGQGLHTGELFF	TGCGCCAGCAGAGGCCAAGGGTTGCACACCGGGGAGCTGTTTTTT	.	TRBV5-1	.	TRBJ2-2
CASSMDHETQYF	TGTGCCAGTAGTATGGATCATGAGACCCAGTACTTC	.	TRBV19	.	TRBJ2-5
CASRTGAGELFF	TGTGCCAGCAGAACGGGGGCCGGGGAGCTGTTTTTT	.	TRBV6-5	.	TRBJ2-2
CASSQWVRGLPSYEQYF	TGTGCCAGCAGTCAGTGGGTCAGGGGGCTCCCCTCCTACGAGCAGTACTTC	.	TRBV6-2/TRBV6-3	TRBD1	TRBJ2-7
CASSQERRRGETQYF	TGCGCCAGCAGCCAAGAGAGGCGCAGGGGAGAGACCCAGTACTTC	once	TRBV4-3	.	TRBJ2-5
CASSKKDRGPSYNYEQYF	TGTGCCAGCAGCAAGAAGGACAGGGGGCCTTCTTACAACTACGAGCAGTACTTC	.	TRBV21-1	.	TRBJ2-7
CATLGVGELFF	TGTGCTACACTGGGCGTCGGGGAGCTGTTTTTT	.	TRBV5-3	.	TRBJ2-2
CASSTTIIVAGFRAYEQYF	TGTGCCAGCAGTACAACAATTATTGTCGCAGGGTTCAGAGCCTACGAGCAGTACTTC	.	TRBV2	.	TRBJ2-7
CASSTRGQGLTIIKYF	TGTGCCAGCAGCACCCGGGGACAGGGCTTGACTATTATTAAGTACTTC	.	TRBV7-8	TRBD1	TRBJ2-7
CASSSRTGGPIGELFF	TGTGCCAGCAGTTCTCGGACAGGGGGGCCGATCGGGGAGCTGTTTTTT	.	TRBV27	TRBD1	TRBJ2-2
CASSPGVGWANTGELFF	TGTGCCAGCAGCCCCGGGGTGGGATGGGCAAACACCGGGGAGCTGTTTTTT	once	TRBV5-5	.	TRBJ2-2
CASSNRQGRAYEQYF	TGTGCCAGCAGCAACAGACAGGGCCGAGCTTACGAGCAGTACTTC	once	TRBV7-8	TRBD1	TRBJ2-7
CASSRRLAGAINTGELFF	TGCGCCAGCAGCCGAAGACTAGCGGGGGCCATCAACACCGGGGAGCTGTTTTTT	.	TRBV4-1	TRBD2	TRBJ2-2
CASSLVREQYF	TGTGCCAGCAGTTTGGTGCGGGAGCAGTACTTC	.	TRBV28	.	TRBJ2-7
CASSFQGSSYEQYF	TGTGCCAGCAGTTTTCAGGGATCATCCTACGAGCAGTACTTC	.	TRBV6-6	.	TRBJ2-7
CASSQRTHQGDTQYF	TGCGCCAGCAGCCAGCGGACGCACCAGGGGGATACGCAGTATTTT	.	TRBV5-1	.	TRBJ2-3
CASSSSLTSYEQYF	TGTGCCAGCAGCTCCTCACTGACCTCCTACGAGCAGTACTTC	.	TRBV13	.	TRBJ2-7
CASRIYAGGQYNEQFF	TGTGCCAGTAGGATCTATGCGGGGGGGCAGTACAATGAGCAGTTCTTC	.	TRBV19	TRBD2	TRBJ2-1
CASSLGTGGYGYTF	TGTGCCAGCAGCTTAGGTACAGGGGGATATGGCTACACCTTC	.	TRBV7-2	TRBD1	TRBJ1-2
CASSSPGTVNTGELFF	TGTGCCAGCAGCTCGCCAGGGACAGTGAACACCGGGGAGCTGTTTTTT	.	TRBV5-6	TRBD1	TRBJ2-2
CASSSQNSNQPQHF	TGTGCCAGCTCATCTCAAAATAGCAATCAGCCCCAGCATTTT	.	TRBV18	.	TRBJ1-5